This TCR beta chain was sequenced during a study of patients and donors after allogeneic stem cell transplantation. This clonotype was detected a few times. From the RT-PCR reads, TCRdb called clonotypes with MiXCR, one entry per CDR3 protein. The sample consists of about 150,000 distinct CDR3 sequences, 37% of them appearing once. CDR3 size: 16 residues. Looked up from germline, CDR1 is SGDLS and CDR2 is YYNGEE. V was pared by 0 bases and J by 7 bases, with 8 bases of the junction left unmatched. Sequencing was carried out using blood, either unsorted or a sorted T cell fraction (not recorded which). This clonotype originated in a human donor who was either an allogeneic HSCT recipient or a stem cell or donor lymphocyte infusion donor (not recorded which). It is not recorded whose cells these are; they may come from a transplant donor. The chain combines TRBV9 with TRBJ2-1; 9 bases are a match to TRBD1. CDR3 sequence: CASSVGHRGPVNEQFF. CDR3 bases: TGTGCCAGCAGCGTAGGGCACAGGGGGCCCGTTAATGAGCAGTTCTTC. Combining the CDR3 with reference TRBV9 and TRBJ2-1 gives the whole variable domain DSGVTQTPKHLITATGQRVTLRCSPRSGDLSVYWYQQSLDQGLQFLIQYYNGEERAKGNILERFSAQQFPDLHSELNLSSLELGDSALYFCASSVGHRGPVNEQFFGPGTRLTVL.